Following are 18 T cell receptor beta chains from one sample sequenced in a study of T cell responses to AZD1222 COVID-19 vaccine. The table came from immunoSEQ multiplex PCR; TCRdb's copy has only in-frame clones and leaves some out. This table holds 140,000 to 150,000 clones, about nine tenths found once. The material was peripheral blood, obtained on day 0 of AZD1222 vaccination. These TCRs come from an adult in good health.

The chain carries TRBV11-3 and TRBJ1-1, with D possibly TRBD1 on 5 matching bases. This CDR3 region has 16 residues. Germline V CDR1 and CDR2: SGHNT, YENEEA. V was cut by 5 bases and J by 4 bases, with 20 bases left in between. The CDR3 protein is CASSLGRGRGSTEAFF. Here the CDR3 DNA reads TGTGCCAGCAGCCTCGGACGGGGACGTGGTAGCACTGAAGCTTTCTTT.

This chain connects TRBV5-4 to TRBJ2-1; 8 bases are a match to TRBD2. V shed 3 bases and J 9 bases; nucleotides not matched to a gene: 2. The CDR3 runs to 12 residues. Germline V lookup: CDR1 SGHNT, CDR2 YYREEE (reference sequence). CDR3 in DNA: TGTGCCAGCAGCTCAGCGGGAGTTGAGCAGTTCTTC. This encodes CASSSAGVEQFF.

The chain couples TRBV7-9 to TRBJ2-5; no firm D call. Germline CDR1 and CDR2: SEHNR and FQNEAQ (reference sequence). V was pared by 3 bases and J by 4 bases, with 12 bases between. The CDR3 length is 14 residues. The CDR3 loop is CASSFYSLGETQYF. The CDR3, as DNA: TGTGCCAGCAGCTTCTATTCCCTGGGAGAGACCCAGTACTTC. Filled out from reference TRBV7-9 and TRBJ2-5, the complete variable domain reads DTGVSQNPRHKITKRGQNVTFRCDPISEHNRLYWYRQTLGQGPEFLTYFQNEAQLEKSRLLSDRFSAERPKGSFSTLEIQRTEQGDSAMYLCASSFYSLGETQYFGPGTRLLVL.

The V gene is TRBV6-5, the J gene TRBJ2-6; weak D call: TRBD1 (6 bases). The CDR3 totals 16 residues. V was cut by 2 bases and J by 0 bases, with 8 bases left in between. Germline loops: CDR1 MNHEY, CDR2 SVGAGI. CDR3 in amino acids: CASSYGQTSGANVLTF. As DNA, the CDR3 is TGTGCCAGCAGTTACGGACAGACCTCTGGGGCCAACGTCCTGACTTTC.

J is TRBJ1-1 and V is TRBV5-6; no definite D call. Trimming took off 4 bases at V and 8 bases at J, with 18 bases between the two ends. The CDR3 covers 14 residues. Germline loops: CDR1 SGHDT, CDR2 YYEEEE. The DNA for the CDR3 is TGTGCCAGCAGCCGGTCGGGTGACGGGAGGGAAGCTTTCTTT. Encoded protein: CASSRSGDGREAFF.

DNA for the CDR3: TGTGCCAGCTCACCGGCACAGCCTTTAACTAATGAAAAACTGTTTTTT. Translating it yields CASSPAQPLTNEKLFF. The V gene is TRBV18, the J gene TRBJ1-4; D unclear. CDR3 length: 16 amino acids. Germline V lookup: CDR1 KGHSH, CDR2 LQKENI. Trimming took off 3 bases at V and 1 base at J, with 12 bases between the two ends.

The V gene is TRBV28, the J gene TRBJ2-5; 7 positions match TRBD1. Germline CDR1 and CDR2: MDHEN and SYDVKM. This CDR3 spans 15 amino acids. The J segment lost 2 bases and the V segment lost 5 bases, leaving 8 bases of the junction unmatched. The CDR3, as DNA: TGTGCCAGCAGTCTACTGTACAGGGGACAAGAGACCCAGTACTTC. Its protein product is CASSLLYRGQETQYF. The variable domain in full, completed from reference TRBV28 and TRBJ2-5, reads DVKVTQSSRYLVKRTGEKVFLECVQDMDHENMFWYRQDPGLGLRLIYFSYDVKMKEKGDIPEGYSVSREKKERFSLILESASTNQTSMYLCASSLLYRGQETQYFGPGTRLLVL.

The chain has TRBV11-2 and TRBJ1-3, with D tentatively TRBD1 (5 bases). Trimming took off 5 bases at V and 4 bases at J, with 15 bases between the two ends. The CDR3 contains 15 residues. From germline, CDR1 is SGHAT and CDR2 FQNNGV. CDR3 DNA: TGTGCCAGCAGCAATTACAGGATGAGGGGAAACACCATATATTTT. Encoded protein: CASSNYRMRGNTIYF.

The gene calls are TRBV20-1 and TRBJ1-5; no clear D gene. CDR1 and CDR2 (germline): DFQATT, SNEGSKA (reference sequence). V lost 3 bases to trimming and J lost 1 base, with 4 bases between them. CDR3 length: 12 residues. CDR3 in amino acids: CSASRSNQPQHF. The CDR3 DNA reads as TGCAGTGCTAGTCGGAGCAATCAGCCCCAGCATTTT.

CDR3 sequence: CASSLRSGREASYEQYF. In DNA form, the CDR3 reads TGTGCCAGCAGTTTAAGGTCCGGAAGGGAAGCGTCCTACGAGCAGTACTTC. The rearrangement joins TRBV27 to TRBJ2-7; D is uncertain. The V gene's germline CDR1 is MNHEY and CDR2 SMNVEV (reference sequence). The CDR3 length is 17 residues. V was clipped by 2 bases and J by 1 base, with 18 bases between them.

The table lists this clone with a few counts. The V and J genes are TRBV11-2 and TRBJ1-6, with unresolved D. Between the trimmed V and J ends, which lost 1 base and 8 bases, there was a span of 6 bases. CDR3 size: 13 residues. Germline loops: CDR1 SGHAT, CDR2 FQNNGV. The CDR3 sequence: CASSLVPDSPLHF. CDR3 in DNA: TGTGCCAGCAGCTTAGTTCCGGATTCACCCCTCCACTTT.

The chain carries TRBV19 and TRBJ1-2, with 7 bases lining up with TRBD1. The CDR3 spans 13 residues. Germline V CDR1 and CDR2: LNHDA, SQIVND (reference sequence). J was trimmed by 5 bases and V by 4 bases; bases with no gene match: 4. In DNA form, the CDR3 reads TGTGCCAGTAGTAAGGGGGCGGAATATGGCTACACCTTC. This encodes CASSKGAEYGYTF. The variable domain in full, with the rest retrieved from reference TRBV19 and TRBJ1-2, is DGGITQSPKYLFRKEGQNVTLSCEQNLNHDAMYWYRQDPGQGLRLIYYSQIVNDFQKGDIAEGYSVSREKKESFPLTVTSAQKNPTAFYLCASSKGAEYGYTFGSGTRLTVV.

The chain joins TRBV18 to TRBJ1-1; unclear D gene. CDR1 and CDR2 (germline): KGHSH, LQKENI. V shed 3 bases and J shed 4 bases, with 9 bases lying between them. CDR3 size: 13 residues. The CDR3 reads CASSPDRGTEAFF. As DNA, the CDR3 is TGTGCCAGCTCACCCGACCGGGGCACTGAAGCTTTCTTT.

The J gene is TRBJ2-7, the V gene TRBV6-1, with a possible D match to TRBD2 (6 bases). This CDR3 region has 17 residues. V lost 2 bases, J lost 0 bases, and 17 bases lay in between. Germline-derived CDR1 and CDR2 are MNHNS and SASEGT. The CDR3 sequence: CASSETPRDSPSYEQYF. The CDR3 nucleotides read TGTGCCAGCAGTGAAACGCCCCGGGACTCTCCCTCCTACGAGCAGTACTTC.

The gene calls are TRBV5-1 and TRBJ1-2; possible D gene TRBD1, 5 bases. Trimming took off 3 bases at V and 0 bases at J, with 12 bases between the two ends. Germline V CDR1 and CDR2: SGHRS, YFSETQ. CDR3 length equals 15 residues. The CDR3 loop reads CASSSPEGPNYGYTF. CDR3 in DNA: TGCGCCAGCAGCTCCCCGGAGGGACCTAACTATGGCTACACCTTC.

This clone was seen a single time. The chain couples TRBV10-2 to TRBJ1-2; D not certain. Germline V gives CDR1 WSHSY, CDR2 SAAADI. The CDR3 runs to 14 residues. The V end was cut by 5 bases, the J end by 1 base, with 11 bases between. CDR3 sequence (DNA): TGCGCCAGCAGTTACGGACCGGGTAACTATGGCTACACCTTC. Protein: CASSYGPGNYGYTF.

The V call is TRBV7-3, the J call TRBJ2-2; D call uncertain. This CDR3 has 14 residues. CDR1 and CDR2 from the germline V gene are SGHTA and FQGTGA. V was cut by 4 bases and J by 1 base, with 7 bases left in between. CDR3 DNA sequence: TGTGCCAGCAGCTCCCGACGGAACACCGGGGAGCTGTTTTTT. Residues: CASSSRRNTGELFF.

The chain links TRBV6-5 to TRBJ2-2; 9 bases agree with TRBD2. In germline, CDR1 is MNHEY, CDR2 SVGAGI. The trim removed 3 bases at V and 0 bases at J, leaving 2 bases unmatched. The CDR3 is made up of 16 amino acids. CDR3 protein: CASSYLAGPNTGELFF. The CDR3, as DNA: TGTGCCAGCAGTTATCTAGCGGGACCGAACACCGGGGAGCTGTTTTTT.